These 17 T cell receptor beta chains share one sample of origin, sequenced in a study of blood T cell repertoires in COVID-19. Assay used: immunoSEQ multiplex PCR; TCRdb lists only in-frame clones, some missing. The sample has over 50,000 clones, around four fifths seen once. The sequencing input was peripheral blood. The receptors were gathered from a man over 45 with acute or convalescent COVID-19.

This chain connects TRBV21-1 to TRBJ2-2; TRBD2, as called in the table, went unchecked against the DNA. TRBV21-1 is a pseudogene. This CDR3 is built from 15 residues. CDR3 region: CASSTESGGTGELFF. CDR3 DNA sequence: TGTGCCAGCAGCACCGAAAGCGGGGGGACCGGGGAGCTGTTTTTT.

V and J are TRBV21-1 and TRBJ2-7; TRBD1, as called in the table, went unchecked against the DNA. TRBV21-1 counts as a pseudogene. The CDR3 is 16 amino acids. CDR3 bases: TGTGCCAGCAGCAAAGTTAGGGACAGGGTGGTCTACGAGCAGTACTTC. Residues: CASSKVRDRVVYEQYF.

The chain is built from TRBV9 and TRBJ2-2, with 9 nucleotides matching TRBD2. With 3 bases clipped from V and 5 bases from J, the junction kept 8 bases outside the gene matches. The CDR3 runs to 16 residues. CDR1 is SGDLS and CDR2 is YYNGEE in the germline V gene. DNA for the CDR3: TGTGCCAGCAGCGCCGTAGCGGGAGCGGGGACCGGGGAGCTGTTTTTT. It specifies CASSAVAGAGTGELFF.

V is TRBV11-3 and J is TRBJ2-2; the match to TRBD1 covers 8 bases. Germline CDR1 reads SGHNT; CDR2 reads YENEEA. CDR3 size: 15 residues. J lost 3 bases, V lost 5 bases, and 5 bases had no gene match. The CDR3 bases are TGTGCCAGCAGCCTCCGACAGGGGCACACCGGGGAGCTGTTTTTT. This translates into CASSLRQGHTGELFF.

The V call is TRBV28, the J call TRBJ2-1; the D gene is possibly TRBD2 (6 bases). V was cut by 5 bases and J by 0 bases, with 11 bases left in between. This CDR3 comprises 15 residues. Germline assignment: CDR1 MDHEN and CDR2 SYDVKM. The CDR3: CASSPGGSSYNEQFF. The CDR3 bases are TGTGCCAGCAGTCCCGGAGGGAGCTCCTACAATGAGCAGTTCTTC.

The chain links TRBV5-6 to TRBJ1-2; 8 bases align to TRBD1. J lost 1 base, V lost 2 bases, and 4 bases had no gene match. CDR1 SGHDT and CDR2 YYEEEE come from the germline V gene. The CDR3 consists of 15 residues. CDR3 DNA: TGTGCCAGCAGCTTCTTGGACAGGGTTAACTATGGCTACACCTTC. The encoded protein is CASSFLDRVNYGYTF.

V is TRBV5-1 and J is TRBJ1-1; D is unresolved. The CDR3 is made up of 12 amino acids. The V end lost 4 bases, the J end lost 2 bases, and 6 bases lay between the germline ends. The germline CDR1 and CDR2 sequences are SGHRS and YFSETQ. The chain's CDR3 is CASSEVNTEAFF. The CDR3 DNA is TGCGCCAGCAGCGAGGTAAACACTGAAGCTTTCTTT. The variable domain in full, completed from reference TRBV5-1 and TRBJ1-1, reads KAGVTQTPRYLIKTRGQQVTLSCSPISGHRSVSWYQQTPGQGLQFLFEYFSETQRNKGNFPGRFSGRQFSNSRSEMNVSTLELGDSALYLCASSEVNTEAFFGQGTRLTVV.

The chain recombines TRBV5-4 with TRBJ1-5; 7 nucleotides match TRBD1. With V trimmed by 0 bases and J by 4 bases, 1 base remained unmatched. Per germline, CDR1 SGHNT and CDR2 YYREEE (reference sequence). The CDR3 runs 14 residues. CDR3 sequence: CASSLEGQNQPQHF. Here the CDR3 DNA reads TGTGCCAGCAGCTTGGAGGGACAGAATCAGCCCCAGCATTTT.

The chain is built from TRBV3-1 (or the pseudogene TRBV3-2) and TRBJ2-1; 7 bases align to TRBD2. This CDR3 contains 16 residues. Germline CDR1 LGHDT, CDR2 YNNKEL (reference sequence). J was trimmed by 1 base and V by 1 base; bases with no gene match: 4. CDR3 region: CASSQVWGGSYNEQFF. The CDR3 DNA sequence: TGTGCCAGCAGCCAAGTATGGGGGGGGTCCTACAATGAGCAGTTCTTC.

The chain employs TRBV9 and TRBJ2-1; the D gene is possibly TRBD1 (6 bases). This CDR3 spans 13 amino acids. The V gene lost 1 base and the J gene lost 5 bases, with 7 bases spanning the gap. In germline, CDR1 is SGDLS, CDR2 YYNGEE. The CDR3 here is CASSVRQDNEQFF. The CDR3 nucleotides are TGTGCCAGCAGCGTACGACAGGACAATGAGCAGTTCTTC.

This clone was observed a handful of times. The chain couples TRBV19 to TRBJ2-7; D may be TRBD1 (6 bases). Between the trimmed V and J ends, which lost 3 bases and 3 bases, there was a span of 9 bases. The CDR3 length is 13 residues. In germline, CDR1 is LNHDA, CDR2 SQIVND (reference sequence). In nucleotides, the CDR3 is TGTGCCAGTAGTATCGTACAGGGCTACGAGCAGTACTTC. Translated, it gives CASSIVQGYEQYF.

The chain employs TRBV27 and TRBJ2-1, with D possibly being TRBD1 (6 bases). CDR1 is MNHEY, CDR2 SMNVEV, per germline (reference sequence). This CDR3 region has 14 residues. Trimming left V 3 bases short and J 8 bases short, with 14 bases between. CDR3 loop: CASSFLPQGDEQFF. In DNA form, the CDR3 reads TGTGCCAGCAGTTTCTTACCACAGGGCGATGAGCAGTTCTTC.

This clone was detected once. The chain employs TRBV7-8 and TRBJ2-5, with 8 bases that match TRBD2. The J segment lost 2 bases and the V segment lost 5 bases, leaving 4 bases of the junction unmatched. The germline gives CDR1 SGHVS, CDR2 FQNEAQ. CDR3 length: 14 amino acids. The CDR3 loop is CASSQGLVQETQYF. The CDR3 nucleotides are TGTGCCAGCAGCCAGGGACTAGTACAAGAGACCCAGTACTTC.

The CDR3 spells CASSSLSSGQGTKETQYF. CDR3 DNA sequence: TGTGCCAGCAGCTCACTGTCCTCTGGACAGGGAACTAAAGAGACCCAGTACTTC. V and J are TRBV2 and TRBJ2-5; 8 bases line up with TRBD1. Germline CDR1 reads SNHLY; CDR2 reads FYNNEI. The CDR3 is made up of 18 amino acids. The trim removed 6 bases at V and 3 bases at J, leaving 18 bases unmatched.

This clone was observed a single time. This chain uses TRBV28 with TRBJ1-4, with D possibly matching TRBD1 (6 bases). Germline V CDR1 and CDR2: MDHEN, SYDVKM. The CDR3 is 14 residues long. V dropped 6 bases and J dropped 10 bases, with 18 bases sitting between them. Written as DNA, the CDR3 is TGTGCCAGCAGCTTCCAGGGGAGTAAGCGAAAACTGTTTTTT. It encodes CASSFQGSKRKLFF.

The chain employs TRBV6-5 and TRBJ2-3; D gene ambiguous. The CDR3 length is 11 residues. Between the trimmed V and J ends, which lost 4 bases and 6 bases, there was a span of 5 bases. CDR1 and CDR2 (germline): MNHEY, SVGAGI. The CDR3 region is CASSSVDTQYF. CDR3 nucleotide sequence: TGTGCCAGCAGTTCCGTGGATACGCAGTATTTT.

The chain is built from TRBV7-3 and TRBJ1-5; the match to TRBD1 covers 7 bases. Germline V CDR1 and CDR2: SGHTA, FQGTGA. J was trimmed by 0 bases and V by 5 bases; bases with no gene match: 10. CDR3 length: 17 residues. The CDR3 is CASSAPRQGVSNQPQHF. CDR3 DNA sequence: TGTGCCAGCAGCGCCCCCCGACAGGGCGTTAGCAATCAGCCCCAGCATTTT.